A single sample gave rise to the 25 T cell receptor beta chains below, sequenced in a study of blood T cells in healthy people across ages. Primed by a sample-barcoded 5' primer and a J-beta primer mix, a second PCR proceeded for roughly 6 to 12 cycles. TCRdb fed the 5' RACE reads into MiXCR, producing one record per CDR3 protein. Of about 1,500,000 distinct CDR3 sequences in the sample, 40% to 50% were seen once. Sequencing input: blood. The source is a woman between 18 and 29 years old in good health.

V usage is TRBV5-8 and J usage is TRBJ1-5; no clear D. The ends were cut back, 6 bases at V and 2 bases at J, with 15 bases in the middle. Germline assignment: CDR1 SGHTS and CDR2 YDEGEE. CDR3 length: 15 residues. CDR3 nucleotide sequence: TGTGCCAGCACCACTTGGAGCGGGGGCAATCAGCCCCAGCATTTT. Translating it yields CASTTWSGGNQPQHF.

A few counts support this clonotype. The junction differs from germline at one of its ends, possibly a read error. The chain joins TRBV12-3 or TRBV12-4 to TRBJ2-1; D is possibly TRBD1 or TRBD2 (5 bases each). The CDR3 has 13 amino acids. CDR3: CASSGWDHKEQFF. The CDR3 region has the DNA TGTGCCAGCAGCGGATGGGACCACAAGGAGCAGTTCTTC.

The chain carries TRBV20-1 and TRBJ2-3, with 10 positions matching TRBD1. Germline V gene lookup returns CDR1 DFQATT and CDR2 SNEGSKA (reference sequence). This CDR3 has 14 residues. With V trimmed by 5 bases and J by 2 bases, 4 bases remained unmatched. CDR3 sequence: CSAWDRGITDTQYF. As DNA, the CDR3 is TGCAGTGCTTGGGACAGGGGAATCACAGATACGCAGTATTTT.

This clonotype was seen a few times. The chain recombines TRBV20-1 with TRBJ2-7; TRBD2 agrees at 11 bases. The germline V gene encodes CDR1 DFQATT and CDR2 SNEGSKA (reference sequence). There are 16 residues in the CDR3. V lost 4 bases and J lost 4; bases outside the gene matches: 12. The CDR3 DNA reads as TGCAGTGCTACTCCCCCCTTAGCGGGAGGGCCGTACGAGCAGTACTTC. This sequence encodes CSATPPLAGGPYEQYF.

The chain combines TRBV20-1 with TRBJ1-5, with D unclear. Trimming removed 2 bases from V and 3 bases from J, with 8 bases in between. This CDR3 comprises 13 residues. CDR1 and CDR2 (germline): DFQATT, SNEGSKA (reference sequence). The DNA of the CDR3 is TGCAGTGCTAGATTCGGGCACAATCAGCCCCAGCATTTT. As protein: CSARFGHNQPQHF.

The chain uses TRBV7-2 and TRBJ2-7, with D unclear. V was shortened by 5 bases and J by 2 bases, with 13 bases between the two germline ends. The CDR3 spans 14 residues. Germline-derived CDR1 and CDR2 are SGHTA and FQGNSA. The CDR3 DNA is TGTGCCAGCAGCGGACGACGTAACCCCTACGAGCAGTACTTC. Amino acid sequence: CASSGRRNPYEQYF.

At least ten counts were recorded for this clonotype. The chain uses TRBV7-2 and TRBJ2-5, with unresolved D. The CDR3 is 14 amino acids. Germline V gene sequence: CDR1 SGHTA, CDR2 FQGNSA. The V end lost 1 base, the J end lost 1 base, and 7 bases lay between the germline ends. In DNA, the CDR3 is TGTGCCAGCAGCTTAGTGGTCAGCCAAGAGACCCAGTACTTC. Amino acids: CASSLVVSQETQYF.

Here the CDR3 reads CAILRQGGETQYF. In nucleotides, the CDR3 is TGTGCCATCCTCAGACAGGGAGGGGAGACCCAGTACTTC. The V gene is TRBV2, the J gene TRBJ2-5; D assignment may be TRBD1 or TRBD2 (7 bases each). V shed 10 bases and J shed 5 bases, with 17 bases lying between them. Looked up from germline, CDR1 is SNHLY and CDR2 is FYNNEI. CDR3 length: 13 amino acids.

V is TRBV2 and J is TRBJ2-1; TRBD2 agrees at 8 bases. Germline V gene sequence: CDR1 SNHLY, CDR2 FYNNEI. The J segment lost 4 bases and the V segment lost 7 bases, leaving 9 bases of the junction unmatched. CDR3 length: 15 amino acids. CDR3 in amino acids: CASTRAAGGYNEQFF. The DNA for the CDR3 is TGTGCCAGCACCAGAGCCGCGGGAGGTTACAATGAGCAGTTCTTC. The full variable domain, in which reference TRBV2 and TRBJ2-1 provide the parts outside the CDR3, is EPEVTQTPSHQVTQMGQEVILRCVPISNHLYFYWYRQILGQKVEFLVSFYNNEISEKSEIFDDQFSVERPDGSNFTLKIRSTKLEDSAMYFCASTRAAGGYNEQFFGPGTRLTVL.

The chain uses TRBV12-3 or TRBV12-4 and TRBJ2-5, with D possibly matching TRBD2 (6 bases). V shed 7 bases and J shed 2 bases, with 11 bases lying between them. The CDR3 has 13 amino acids. Here the CDR3 reads CASTEAGQETQYF. The DNA for the CDR3 is TGTGCCAGCACAGAGGCGGGACAAGAGACCCAGTACTTC.

In its sample, this clonotype was seen a few times. The chain uses TRBV11-2 and TRBJ2-4; D may match TRBD1 or TRBD2 (5 bases each). The closer fit of TRBJ2-7 to the DNA end suggests the J call may be wrong. The length of the CDR3 is 15 residues. Germline lookup yields CDR1 SGHAT and CDR2 FQNNGV. The CDR3 region is CASSQGASLGDEQYF. In DNA form, the CDR3 reads TGTGCCAGCAGCCAAGGGGCTAGCCTTGGGGACGAGCAGTACTTC.

This clonotype was seen a handful of times. The rearrangement links TRBV9 to TRBJ2-1, with TRBD2 identical over 7 bases. There are 16 residues in the CDR3. CDR1 and CDR2 (germline): SGDLS, YYNGEE. V gave up 3 bases and J gave up 0 bases; unmatched junction bases: 6. CDR3 loop: CASSGGGLHSYNEQFF. CDR3 nucleotide sequence: TGTGCCAGCAGCGGGGGGGGACTGCACTCCTACAATGAGCAGTTCTTC.

This chain uses TRBV11-2 with TRBJ2-7, with 9 bases fitting TRBD2. The J call is uncertain, as TRBJ2-5 better fits the DNA end. The CDR3 is made up of 17 amino acids. Germline CDR1 and CDR2: SGHAT and FQNNGV. CDR3 nucleotide sequence: TGTGCCAGCAGCTTAGATCGTGAACTAGCGGGTGGGGAGACCCAGTACTTC. Protein: CASSLDRELAGGETQYF.

The rearrangement links TRBV4-1 to TRBJ2-3, with TRBD2 as a possible D gene (6 bases). CDR3 length: 16 residues. Trimming stripped 4 bases from V and 4 bases from J, with 18 bases between. The germline V gene has CDR1 MGHRA and CDR2 YSYEKL. This chain's CDR3 is CASSPVAGGLSDTQYF. The CDR3 DNA reads as TGCGCCAGCAGCCCAGTGGCCGGGGGTTTGTCAGATACGCAGTATTTT.

The table lists this clonotype with a few counts. The V and J genes are TRBV9 and TRBJ1-4; TRBD1 is a possible D gene (5 bases). Per germline, CDR1 SGDLS and CDR2 YYNGEE. The CDR3 runs 15 residues. Trimming left V 0 bases short and J 4 bases short, with 10 bases between. CDR3 protein: CASSVETGRNEKLFF. Here the CDR3 DNA reads TGTGCCAGCAGCGTAGAAACAGGACGTAATGAAAAACTGTTTTTT.

This clonotype was detected ten times or more. The chain employs TRBV5-1 and TRBJ2-3, with 11 bases lining up with TRBD2. V dropped 4 bases and J dropped 3; count of bases not matched to a gene: 13. From germline, CDR1 is SGHRS and CDR2 YFSETQ. The CDR3 totals 18 residues. The CDR3 spells CASSRDIRTSGRTDTQYF. The CDR3 bases are TGCGCCAGCAGCCGCGACATTAGGACTAGCGGGCGAACAGATACGCAGTATTTT.

In this sample, this clonotype turned up a few times. V is TRBV27 and J is TRBJ2-7; possibly TRBD2 for D (5 bases). Germline V gives CDR1 MNHEY, CDR2 SMNVEV (reference sequence). The V and J ends lost 8 bases and 2 bases respectively, with 13 bases between them. The CDR3 has 13 amino acids. The CDR3 DNA sequence: TGTGCCAGCGGAAGAGACGGGGCCTACGAGCAGTACTTC. Protein: CASGRDGAYEQYF.

CDR3 sequence: CASNPGLAANEQFF. CDR3 nucleotide sequence: TGTGCCAGCAATCCGGGACTAGCTGCCAATGAGCAGTTCTTC. The chain recombines TRBV28 with TRBJ2-1; 9 nucleotides align to TRBD2. This CDR3 has 14 residues. V trimming: 7 bases; J trimming: 6 bases; junction bases outside the gene matches: 7. CDR1 MDHEN and CDR2 SYDVKM come from the germline V gene.

The chain employs TRBV7-8 and TRBJ1-2; 8 bases match TRBD1. The CDR3 is 16 residues long. The junction had 10 bases not matched to a gene; V was cut back by 5 bases and J by 2 bases. CDR1 and CDR2 (germline): SGHVS, FQNEAQ. The CDR3 region is CASSTLQTGANYGYTF. CDR3 coding DNA: TGTGCCAGCAGCACCCTCCAGACAGGGGCCAACTATGGCTACACCTTC.

The chain couples TRBV12-3 or TRBV12-4 to TRBJ2-3; TRBD1 is a possible D gene (6 bases). V dropped 1 base and J dropped 7 bases, with 12 bases sitting between them. The CDR3 extends over 14 amino acids. The CDR3 coding sequence is TGTGCCAGCAGTTTAGTCCCACAGGGTTATACGCAGTATTTT. This sequence encodes CASSLVPQGYTQYF.

This chain links TRBV10-3 with TRBJ1-1; D perhaps matches TRBD1 (6 bases). V was cut by 4 bases and J by 0 bases, with 12 bases left in between. The CDR3 has 15 residues. From germline, CDR1 is ENHRY and CDR2 SYGVKD. DNA of the CDR3: TGTGCCATCAGTGGGGGACACCACATGAACACTGAAGCTTTCTTT. Amino acids: CAISGGHHMNTEAFF.

The chain uses TRBV10-1 and TRBJ2-3; no clear D. The V and J ends lost 2 bases and 1 base respectively, with 13 bases between them. CDR1 and CDR2 from the germline V gene are WNHNN and SYGVQD (reference sequence). The CDR3 extends over 16 amino acids. The CDR3 region has the DNA TGCGCCAGCAGTGAGCGCTCGAAGGCCGGCACAGATACGCAGTATTTT. Its protein is CASSERSKAGTDTQYF.

This chain links TRBV20-1 with TRBJ2-4; D uncertain. CDR3 size: 13 residues. Germline V gene lookup returns CDR1 DFQATT and CDR2 SNEGSKA (reference sequence). V was trimmed by 5 bases and J by 5 bases, leaving 13 bases between them. The CDR3 DNA follows: TGCAGTGCTGAAGGTCACGGCCAAAACATTCAGTACTTC. Translation: CSAEGHGQNIQYF.

The gene calls are TRBV9 and TRBJ1-1; 8 bases are shared with TRBD1. V was pared by 4 bases and J by 4 bases, with 12 bases of the junction left unmatched. The germline CDR1 and CDR2 sequences are SGDLS and YYNGEE. The CDR3 sequence is 16 residues long. The CDR3, as DNA: TGTGCCAGCAGCTCACGGGCAGGGGGCTTGGGCACTGAAGCTTTCTTT. Protein: CASSSRAGGLGTEAFF.

CDR3: CASSYSPLAGGSYNEQFF. As DNA, the CDR3 is TGTGCCAGCAGTTACTCGCCTCTAGCGGGGGGATCTTACAATGAGCAGTTCTTC. This rearrangement joins TRBV6-2 or TRBV6-3 to TRBJ2-1; 11 bases match TRBD2. The CDR3 length is 18 residues. Germline CDR1 and CDR2: MNHEY and SVGEGT. J lost 4 bases, V lost 0 bases, and 8 bases had no gene match.